The 30 T cell receptor beta chains listed next were all sequenced from one sample in a study of cytomegalovirus exposure and HLA in healthy donors. Sequencing was performed with immunoSEQ multiplex PCR; in TCRdb, only in-frame clones are kept and a portion is missing. The repertoire consists of about 160,000 clones, with around 82% occurring once and the leading ten covering roughly 10%. The sample was PBMCs. The receptors stem from a man aged 25 to 40 in good health and CMV-seropositive.

The chain recombines TRBV9 with TRBJ2-7; 10 positions agree with TRBD2. With 4 bases clipped from V and 5 bases from J, the junction kept 9 bases outside the gene matches. The CDR3 consists of 15 residues. The germline gives CDR1 SGDLS, CDR2 YYNGEE. In DNA form, the CDR3 reads TGTGCCAGCAGCCCGCGAAGCGGGAGGGAAAACGAGCAGTACTTC. Translated: CASSPRSGRENEQYF.

DNA for the CDR3: TGTGCCAGCAGCCGCGCCGGGACAGAAGAGACCCAGTACTTC. This sequence encodes CASSRAGTEETQYF. The chain is built from TRBV11-2 and TRBJ2-5; 7 bases agree with TRBD1. CDR1 SGHAT and CDR2 FQNNGV come from the germline V gene. The V gene end was trimmed by 5 bases and the J gene end by 3 bases; junction bases not matched to a gene: 6. The CDR3 contains 14 residues. The variable domain in full, completed from reference TRBV11-2 and TRBJ2-5, reads EAGVAQSPRYKIIEKRQSVAFWCNPISGHATLYWYQQILGQGPKLLIQFQNNGVVDDSQLPKDRFSAERLKGVDSTLKIQPAKLEDSAVYLCASSRAGTEETQYFGPGTRLLVL.

This chain links TRBV7-8 with TRBJ2-2; 7 positions agree with TRBD2. The junction had 8 bases not matched to a gene; V was cut back by 1 base and J by 6 bases. Germline CDR1 and CDR2: SGHVS and FQNEAQ. The CDR3 length is 16 residues. The CDR3 loop reads CASSLVGLYPPGELFF. The CDR3 DNA sequence: TGTGCCAGCAGCTTAGTGGGACTATACCCCCCCGGGGAGCTGTTTTTT.

J is TRBJ2-7 and V is TRBV10-3, with a weak D call TRBD2 (6 bases). The CDR3 spans 16 residues. V was shortened by 2 bases and J by 3 bases, with 17 bases between the two germline ends. The germline gives CDR1 ENHRY, CDR2 SYGVKD. The CDR3 coding sequence is TGTGCCATCAGTGAGGGGAGCGGGCTTACCCTCTACGAGCAGTACTTC. This codes for CAISEGSGLTLYEQYF.

V usage is TRBV19 and J usage is TRBJ1-2; D perhaps matches TRBD1 (6 bases). The CDR3 is 13 amino acids. V lost 2 bases to trimming and J lost 5 bases, with 9 bases between them. Germline values: CDR1 LNHDA, CDR2 SQIVND (reference sequence). CDR3 nucleotide sequence: TGTGCCAGTAGTATACCAGGGGAATATGGCTACACCTTC. This gives the protein CASSIPGEYGYTF.

This clone was found once. This chain links TRBV19 with TRBJ2-3, with 12 bases lining up with TRBD1. The germline V gene encodes CDR1 LNHDA and CDR2 SQIVND (reference sequence). The CDR3 has 16 amino acids. Unmatched junction bases numbered 8, after V lost 5 bases and J lost 5 bases. CDR3 coding DNA: TGTGCCAGTAGTGCGGCCGGGACAGGGGGCATAGATACGCAGTATTTT. Its translation: CASSAAGTGGIDTQYF.

This clone was detected a few times. This chain uses TRBV9 with TRBJ1-5; 10 nucleotides agree with TRBD1. V gave up 4 bases and J gave up 4 bases; unmatched junction bases: 2. This CDR3 comprises 14 residues. Germline V gives CDR1 SGDLS, CDR2 YYNGEE. In DNA form, the CDR3 reads TGTGCCAGCAGCTCGGGACAGGGGAATCAGCCCCAGCATTTT. This encodes CASSSGQGNQPQHF.

This clone was counted many times. This chain connects TRBV7-2 to TRBJ2-1; 8 nucleotides align to TRBD2. The CDR3 contains 16 residues. V was pared by 2 bases and J by 10 bases, with 13 bases of the junction left unmatched. Germline loops: CDR1 SGHTA, CDR2 FQGNSA. The DNA for the CDR3 is TGTGCCAGCAGCTTATTTTCCGCGGGAGCGGGGGTGGAGCAGTTCTTC. Amino acids: CASSLFSAGAGVEQFF.

The chain recombines TRBV30 with TRBJ1-1; D remains ambiguous. From germline, CDR1 is GTSNPN and CDR2 SVGIG (reference sequence). The CDR3 consists of 12 residues. The V and J ends lost 1 base and 2 bases respectively, with 5 bases between them. The CDR3 region has the DNA TGTGCCTGGAGTGACACCAACACTGAAGCTTTCTTT. It encodes CAWSDTNTEAFF. The full variable domain, with the rest looked up from reference TRBV30 and TRBJ1-1, is SQTIHQWPATLVQPVGSPLSLECTVEGTSNPNLYWYRQAAGRGLQLLFYSVGIGQISSEVPQNLSASRPQDRQFILSSKKLLLSDSGFYLCAWSDTNTEAFFGQGTRLTVV.

The chain links TRBV7-3 to TRBJ2-1, with 7 nucleotides matching TRBD2. In germline, CDR1 is SGHTA, CDR2 FQGTGA. CDR3 length equals 15 residues. The V and J ends lost 2 bases and 3 bases, in that order; junction bases with no gene match: 4. CDR3 DNA sequence: TGTGCCAGCAGCTTAGGAGCGGGGCGCTACAATGAGCAGTTCTTC. The encoded protein is CASSLGAGRYNEQFF.

J is TRBJ2-5 and V is TRBV27; TRBD1 agrees at 8 bases. The CDR3 is made up of 14 amino acids. With V trimmed by 5 bases and J by 5 bases, 7 bases remained unmatched. Germline values: CDR1 MNHEY, CDR2 SMNVEV (reference sequence). The CDR3 bases are TGTGCCAGCAGTGACCGGACAGGGCGGGAGACCCAGTACTTC. The encoded protein is CASSDRTGRETQYF.

The V and J genes are TRBV27 and TRBJ2-1; possibly TRBD1 for D (6 bases). V lost 6 bases and J lost 4, with 16 bases in between. The CDR3 sequence is 15 residues long. The germline V gene encodes CDR1 MNHEY and CDR2 SMNVEV (reference sequence). CDR3: CASSQRDNRYNEQFF. The CDR3 region has the DNA TGTGCCAGCAGCCAACGGGACAACCGTTACAATGAGCAGTTCTTC.

The rearrangement uses TRBV7-9 and TRBJ1-3, with D unclear. The CDR3 spans 16 residues. Trimming shortened V by 1 base and J by 0 bases, and 10 bases separated the two germline ends. In germline, CDR1 is SEHNR, CDR2 FQNEAQ (reference sequence). The CDR3 sequence: CASSLDGQNSGNTIYF. The CDR3 bases are TGTGCCAGCAGCTTAGATGGGCAGAACTCTGGAAACACCATATATTTT.

The J gene is TRBJ2-2, the V gene TRBV7-2; 8 positions agree with TRBD1. The V and J ends lost 3 bases and 6 bases, in that order; junction bases with no gene match: 6. The germline V gene has CDR1 SGHTA and CDR2 FQGNSA. The CDR3 runs 15 residues. Here the CDR3 DNA reads TGTGCCAGCAGCTTCGGACAGGGAGAAGCCGGGGAGCTGTTTTTT. Residues: CASSFGQGEAGELFF.

V gene TRBV7-2 combines with J gene TRBJ2-7; 13 bases align to TRBD2. Germline V gives CDR1 SGHTA, CDR2 FQGNSA. The CDR3 spans 15 residues. After removal of 4 bases from V and 6 bases from J, the junction contained 6 bases not matched to a gene. This chain's CDR3 is CASSSRLAGGPEQYF. The CDR3 coding sequence is TGTGCCAGCAGCTCCCGACTAGCGGGGGGCCCCGAGCAGTACTTC.

The chain uses TRBV11-1 and TRBJ2-1, with 7 bases matching TRBD2. The germline CDR1 and CDR2 sequences are SGHAT and FQDESV (reference sequence). The length of the CDR3 is 16 residues. V lost 2 bases, J lost 0 bases, and 4 bases stayed unmatched. CDR3 amino acids: CASSLQGGYSYNEQFF. The CDR3 DNA follows: TGTGCCAGCAGCTTACAGGGAGGGTACTCCTACAATGAGCAGTTCTTC.

This chain links TRBV10-3 with TRBJ2-1, with D possibly being TRBD2 (6 bases). Germline CDR1 ENHRY, CDR2 SYGVKD. The CDR3 runs to 10 residues. The V gene lost 11 bases and the J gene lost 6 bases, with 8 bases spanning the gap. The CDR3 coding sequence is TGTGCCGGGGGGTCCAATGAGCAGTTCTTC. Protein sequence: CAGGSNEQFF.

The chain joins TRBV7-9 to TRBJ1-1; 8 nucleotides align to TRBD1. The length of the CDR3 is 14 residues. Trimming removed 3 bases from V and 4 bases from J; junction bases left unmatched: 4. CDR1 is SEHNR and CDR2 is FQNEAQ in the germline V gene (reference sequence). In DNA form, the CDR3 reads TGTGCCAGCAGCTTCCAGGGGGCTATCACTGAAGCTTTCTTT. This codes for CASSFQGAITEAFF.

This rearrangement joins TRBV2 to TRBJ2-3; 7 bases are shared with TRBD1. Looked up from germline, CDR1 is SNHLY and CDR2 is FYNNEI. The CDR3 is 16 residues long. The ends lost 2 bases at V and 5 bases at J; junction bases unmatched: 10. For the CDR3, the DNA is TGTGCCAGCAGTGAAAGGGCGACAGGGTTCTTAGATACGCAGTATTTT. Translation gives CASSERATGFLDTQYF.

The chain is built from TRBV7-3 and TRBJ1-6; D is unclear. Germline-derived CDR1 and CDR2 are SGHTA and FQGTGA. This CDR3 has 13 residues. The germline V and J ends were trimmed by 2 bases and 4 bases, with 3 bases remaining between them. CDR3 in DNA: TGTGCCAGCAGCTTACAGTATAATTCACCCCTCCACTTT. Amino acid sequence: CASSLQYNSPLHF. Variable domain in full (rest from reference TRBV7-3 and TRBJ1-6): GAGVSQTPSNKVTEKGKYVELRCDPISGHTALYWYRQSLGQGPEFLIYFQGTGAADDSGLPNDRFFAVRPEGSVSTLKIQRTERGDSAVYLCASSLQYNSPLHFGNGTRLTVT.

The J gene is TRBJ2-5, the V gene TRBV11-2, with 7 bases identical to TRBD1. Germline lookup yields CDR1 SGHAT and CDR2 FQNNGV. J lost 1 base, V lost 2 bases, and 4 bases had no gene match. The CDR3 is 15 residues long. CDR3 sequence (DNA): TGTGCCAGCAGCTTAACGGACAGGACCCAAGAGACCCAGTACTTC. This encodes CASSLTDRTQETQYF.

This chain joins TRBV28 and TRBJ1-5; D is uncertain. Trimming removed 6 bases at V and 2 bases at J, with 11 bases between. The CDR3 covers 14 residues. CDR1 and CDR2 from the germline V gene are MDHEN and SYDVKM. As DNA, the CDR3 is TGTGCCAGCAGCGAGGCGGTCGGCAATCAGCCCCAGCATTTT. Translated, it gives CASSEAVGNQPQHF.

The chain has TRBV10-2 and TRBJ2-1; D call uncertain. The CDR3 covers 13 residues. Germline lookup yields CDR1 WSHSY and CDR2 SAAADI. Trimming left V 2 bases short and J 4 bases short, with 6 bases between. The CDR3 DNA reads TGCGCCAGCAGTGAGGACTTATACAATGAGCAGTTCTTC. It specifies CASSEDLYNEQFF.

This chain uses TRBV6-1 with TRBJ2-1, with a possible D match to TRBD2 (6 bases). V lost 3 bases, J lost 3 bases, and 15 bases lay in between. Germline values: CDR1 MNHNS, CDR2 SASEGT. The CDR3 is 16 residues long. This CDR3 is CASSESWAGNYNEQFF. CDR3 in DNA: TGTGCCAGCAGTGAGTCTTGGGCGGGAAACTACAATGAGCAGTTCTTC.

The chain combines TRBV11-2 with TRBJ2-7, with 7 positions matching TRBD1. Unmatched junction bases numbered 7, after V lost 5 bases and J lost 3 bases. Germline-derived CDR1 and CDR2 are SGHAT and FQNNGV. The CDR3 has 14 residues. The CDR3 is CASSPDRTLYEQYF. The CDR3, as DNA: TGTGCCAGCAGCCCGGACAGGACCCTCTACGAGCAGTACTTC.

J is TRBJ2-5 and V is TRBV7-2, with D possibly matching TRBD2 (7 bases). This CDR3 region has 14 residues. CDR1 and CDR2 (germline): SGHTA, FQGNSA. V lost 5 bases to trimming and J lost 6 bases, with 16 bases between them. DNA for the CDR3: TGTGCCAGCAGCCCGGCGGGGGCCCTCCAGACCCAGTACTTC. It encodes CASSPAGALQTQYF.

This rearrangement joins TRBV2 to TRBJ2-2, with TRBD1 matching over 8 bases. Germline V lookup: CDR1 SNHLY, CDR2 FYNNEI. Unmatched junction bases numbered 5, after V lost 7 bases and J lost 1 base. The CDR3 sequence is 15 residues long. DNA of the CDR3: TGTGCCAGCAAATTTGGACAGGGGAACACCGGGGAGCTGTTTTTT. Amino acid sequence: CASKFGQGNTGELFF.

J is TRBJ2-5 and V is TRBV29-1; TRBD2 agrees at 13 bases. J was trimmed by 8 bases and V by 5 bases; bases with no gene match: 17. The CDR3 totals 17 residues. CDR1 SQVTM and CDR2 ANQGSEA come from the germline V gene. This chain's CDR3 is CSVMRLAGGPFPGTQYF. As DNA, the CDR3 is TGCAGCGTTATGCGACTAGCGGGAGGCCCTTTTCCAGGAACCCAGTACTTC.

This rearrangement joins TRBV25-1 to TRBJ2-5; TRBD2 matches 14 bases. The CDR3 is 18 residues long. Germline V gene data show CDR1 as MGHDK and CDR2 as SYGVNS. V dropped 1 base and J dropped 4; count of bases not matched to a gene: 8. CDR3 sequence: CASSEFGTSGRLTETQYF. The CDR3 nucleotides read TGTGCCAGCAGTGAATTTGGGACTAGCGGGAGATTGACAGAGACCCAGTACTTC.

The chain has TRBV6-5 and TRBJ2-2; 9 bases fit TRBD1. This CDR3 comprises 16 residues. Per the germline V gene, CDR1 is MNHEY and CDR2 is SVGAGI. Germline trimming cut 4 bases from V and 4 bases from J; bases unmatched to any gene: 7. The chain's CDR3 is CASSWGQGGFTGELFF. The DNA for the CDR3 is TGTGCCAGCAGTTGGGGACAGGGTGGATTCACCGGGGAGCTGTTTTTT.